This TCR beta chain was sequenced for a study of shared clonotypes between healthy human individuals (TCRdb year 2020). Notes on the research overall: A few men and two women, aged 18 to 49 years, made up the cohort. Between about 0.8 and 9 billion PBMCs per donor were obtained by leukapheresis. Different laboratories and diverse techniques were used to prepare libraries and sequence TCR repertoires, to increase sequencing depth and limit assay-specific biases. To estimate repertoire size and how much clonotypes are shared between individuals, the study performed deep sequencing of blood TCR repertoires from a handful of healthy adults. For each donor, CD4 naive and CD4 memory were each run on three plates, CD8 naive on two plates, and CD8 memory on one plate.

The CDR3, from cysteine to phenylalanine, totals 15 residues. CDR3 DNA only is kept here, 45 bases in frame from base 1. From the germline V gene (reference sequence), CDR1 is MNHEY and CDR2 is SMNVEV. Relative to germline, V is missing 5 bases and J is missing 7 bases, with 8 bases of the junction outside any gene match. Using the deep immunoSEQ assay, TCR CDR3 regions were amplified from genomic DNA by multiplex PCR. Extracted genomic DNA from each cell subset was spread evenly across all wells of several immunoSEQ 96-well plates, with each plate serving as a replicate. Each replicate PCR for sorted subsets received around 200 ng genomic DNA, equal to roughly 30,000 T cell genomes. The purified libraries were quantified using a Qubit 3.0 fluorometer, sized with a Bioanalyzer 2100, and then quantified again using the KAPA Library Quantification kit. A separate single-read 150-cycle Illumina NextSeq 550 flow cell was used to sequence each immunoSEQ 96-well plate. Turning to the authors' computational methods: Because only junctional sequences without quality scores were contained in the immunoSEQ output, filtering matching that applied to full-length reads could not be performed. To assign V/J genes and CDR3, sequences were annotated against IMGT germline references using PyIR, a Python wrapper for IgBLAST v1.9. Reads were filtered out if the reads had weak V/J assignments (E-value above 1e-6), no CDR3, stop codons, out-of-frame junctions, or ambiguous translated residues. A V3J clonotype was defined by an identical inferred V gene, J gene, and CDR3 amino acid sequence. To compute the percentage overlap between repertoires, the number of shared unique clonotypes was divided by the size of the smaller repertoire. Three approaches were used to assess repertoire richness: RTK rarefaction, the Chao1 estimator, and Recon v2.1 estimates of unobserved clonotypes. Generation probabilities for all TCRbeta clonotypes obtained by the gDNA method from a handful of donors were computed using OLGA. TCRdb re-hosts the immuneACCESS table, in-frame sequences only. Its copies lack some clones; in the studies checked, an unresolved V gene accounts for under half of them, and the cause for the rest is not known. The D gene and trimming were derived from the DNA, and the V and J assignments and clone size from that table. Here the sample has about 2.4 million clones; roughly 93% occur a single time. The ten largest clones take up approximately 0.36% of the sample.

Study-wide findings and limitations: Compared with non-shared clonotypes, clonotypes shared by all four sorted-subset donors had higher generation probabilities. Rarefaction of sorted-subset datasets indicated incomplete sequencing despite the large sequencing depth. Because the study included only a small number of donors, the genetic and exposure-history diversity represented was limited. Pairwise subsampling indicated that sequencing depth was expected to affect the degree of clonotype sharing among donors. Sampling was limited to blood, and TCR repertoires in tissue likely differ from TCR repertoires in blood. Approximately 4.8% of naive CD4, 3.5% of naive CD8, 2.3% of memory CD4, and approximately 0.4% of memory CD8 clonotypes were shared across a handful of donors. Estimated clonotype richness was generally larger for naive than for memory subsets.

Remarks on this clone: Its antigen is still unknown. No quality values exist for individual bases; no much larger clone is one base distant.

The donors were healthy, HIV-negative adults who had no recently reported acute infections or vaccinations. Every donor was a Caucasian adult living in Nashville, Tennessee, USA. Magnetic negative selection was used to enrich CD4+ T cells, after which naive cells were positively selected on CD45RA and the negative fraction became the memory subset. After blood collection by leukapheresis, PBMCs were isolated using Ficoll-Histopaque density gradient centrifugation and then cryopreserved in the vapor phase of liquid nitrogen. Purity and quantity of every magnetically sorted T cell population were checked by analytical flow cytometry. Each sorted fraction had its genomic DNA isolated and then quantified by UV absorbance on a Nanodrop 2000c.

Sequenced: naive CD4+ T cells from PBMCs. The label giving this sample's cell subset or site can be read as: CD45RA+ positively selected. This receptor chain uses TRBV27 and TRBJ2-2; 9 of the junction bases match TRBD1. The TCR sequence derives from a man between 18 and 29 years old in good health. Some clones in this sample may be carry-over from other donors' samples. The sequenced DNA: TGTGCCAGCAGTGGCAACAGGGGGCTTAGCGGGGAGCTGTTTTTT. It codes for CASSGNRGLSGELFF.